The 3 T cell receptor beta chains listed next were all sequenced from one sample in a study of early T cells in non-severe SARS-CoV-2 infection. Via MiXCR, TCRdb re-called the 5' RACE reads, giving one row per CDR3 protein. The sample lists some 57,000 distinct CDR3 sequences; under 11% were seen once. Sample: whole blood. These receptors all stem from an adult who was a healthcare worker with PCR-confirmed SARS-CoV-2 infection or an uninfected control (not recorded which).

This clonotype appeared many times. The chain carries TRBV11-2 and TRBJ2-1; D not certain. CDR1 SGHAT and CDR2 FQNNGV come from the germline V gene. V lost 5 bases, J lost 10 bases, and 18 bases lay in between. The CDR3 runs to 14 residues. The CDR3 DNA is TGTGCCAGCAGCCCTGTCCTCGGAGTTTCCGAGCAGTTCTTC. It codes for CASSPVLGVSEQFF.

This clonotype was seen more than once but under ten times. V and J are TRBV7-8 and TRBJ2-2; TRBD2 agrees at 13 bases. J was trimmed by 7 bases and V by 11 bases; bases with no gene match: 7. Germline loops: CDR1 SGHVS, CDR2 FQNEAQ. There are 14 residues in the CDR3. The DNA for the CDR3 is TGTGCCGGAGCGGGACTAGCGGGAATCGGGGAGCTGTTTTTT. It specifies CAGAGLAGIGELFF.

This clonotype occurred many times. J is TRBJ2-1 and V is TRBV3-1, with D hard to call. The CDR3 spans 15 residues. The germline V gene has CDR1 LGHDT and CDR2 YNNKEL (reference sequence). Deletions cut 2 bases from V and 0 bases from J, with 8 bases between. The CDR3 bases are TGTGCCAGCAGCCAAAGCGTCAGCTCCTACAATGAGCAGTTCTTC. Translating gives CASSQSVSSYNEQFF.